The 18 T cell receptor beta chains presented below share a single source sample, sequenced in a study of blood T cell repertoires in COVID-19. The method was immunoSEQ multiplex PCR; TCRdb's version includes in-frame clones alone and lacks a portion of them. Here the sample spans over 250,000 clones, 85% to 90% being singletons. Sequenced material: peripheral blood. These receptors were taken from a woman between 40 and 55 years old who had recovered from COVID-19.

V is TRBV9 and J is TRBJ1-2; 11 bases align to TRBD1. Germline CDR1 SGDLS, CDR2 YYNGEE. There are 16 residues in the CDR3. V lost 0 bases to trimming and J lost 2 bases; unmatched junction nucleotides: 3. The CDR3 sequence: CASSVGGQGVNYGYTF. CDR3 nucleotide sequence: TGTGCCAGCAGCGTAGGGGGACAGGGGGTAAACTATGGCTACACCTTC.

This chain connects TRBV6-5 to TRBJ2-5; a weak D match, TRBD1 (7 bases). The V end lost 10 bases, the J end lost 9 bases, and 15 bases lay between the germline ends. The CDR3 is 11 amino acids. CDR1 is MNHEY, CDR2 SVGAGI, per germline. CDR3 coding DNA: TGTGCCACCAGGGGGGCGCTTCCCCAGTACTTC. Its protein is CATRGALPQYF.

Here the CDR3 reads CASSPRGGKVSSYNEQFF. The CDR3 DNA is TGTGCCAGCAGCCCACGTGGAGGGAAAGTAAGCTCCTACAATGAGCAGTTCTTC. The genes are TRBV13 and TRBJ2-1; the D gene is possibly TRBD2 (6 bases). V lost 5 bases to trimming and J lost 0 bases, with 20 bases between them. This CDR3 region has 18 residues. CDR1 is PRHDT and CDR2 is FYEKMQ in the germline V gene (reference sequence).

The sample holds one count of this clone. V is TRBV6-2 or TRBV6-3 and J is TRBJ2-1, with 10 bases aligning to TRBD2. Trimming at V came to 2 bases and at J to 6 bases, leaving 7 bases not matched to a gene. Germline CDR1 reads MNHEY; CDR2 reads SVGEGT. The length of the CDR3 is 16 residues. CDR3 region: CASSYETSGPPNEQFF. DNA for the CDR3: TGTGCCAGCAGTTACGAGACTAGCGGGCCCCCCAATGAGCAGTTCTTC.

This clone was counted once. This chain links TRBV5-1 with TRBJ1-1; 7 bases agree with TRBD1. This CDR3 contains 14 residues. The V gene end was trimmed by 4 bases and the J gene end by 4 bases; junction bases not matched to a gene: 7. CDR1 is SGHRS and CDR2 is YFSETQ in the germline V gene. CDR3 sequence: CASSPDRAGTEAFF. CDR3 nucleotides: TGCGCCAGCAGCCCCGACAGGGCGGGCACTGAAGCTTTCTTT.

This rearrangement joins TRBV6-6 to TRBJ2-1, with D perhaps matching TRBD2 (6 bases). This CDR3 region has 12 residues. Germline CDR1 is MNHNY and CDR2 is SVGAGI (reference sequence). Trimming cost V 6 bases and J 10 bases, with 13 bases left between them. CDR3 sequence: CASRQTSEEQFF. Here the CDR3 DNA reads TGTGCCAGCAGGCAGACTAGTGAGGAGCAGTTCTTC.

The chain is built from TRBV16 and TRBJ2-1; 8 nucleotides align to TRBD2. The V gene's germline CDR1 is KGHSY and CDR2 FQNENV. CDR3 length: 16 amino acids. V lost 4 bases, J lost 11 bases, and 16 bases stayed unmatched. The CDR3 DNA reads TGTGCCAGCAGCCGAGGCAGCGGGAGTTCGGGGGGGCAGCAGTTCTTC. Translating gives CASSRGSGSSGGQQFF.

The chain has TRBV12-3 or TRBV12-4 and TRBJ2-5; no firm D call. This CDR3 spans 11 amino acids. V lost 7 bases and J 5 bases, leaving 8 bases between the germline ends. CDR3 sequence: CASTEWETQYF. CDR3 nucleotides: TGTGCCAGCACCGAGTGGGAGACCCAGTACTTC.

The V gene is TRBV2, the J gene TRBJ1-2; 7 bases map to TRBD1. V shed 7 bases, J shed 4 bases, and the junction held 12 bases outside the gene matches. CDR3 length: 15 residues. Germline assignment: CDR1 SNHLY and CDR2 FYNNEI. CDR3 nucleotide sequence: TGTGCCAGCACCGAACAGGGGCCGGCCCTCTATGGCTACACCTTC. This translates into CASTEQGPALYGYTF.

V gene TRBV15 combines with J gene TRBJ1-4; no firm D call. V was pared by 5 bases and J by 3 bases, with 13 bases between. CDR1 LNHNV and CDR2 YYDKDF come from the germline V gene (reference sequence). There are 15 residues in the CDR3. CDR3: CATSLDGLSNEKLFF. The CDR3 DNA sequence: TGTGCCACCAGCTTGGACGGACTCTCTAATGAAAAACTGTTTTTT.

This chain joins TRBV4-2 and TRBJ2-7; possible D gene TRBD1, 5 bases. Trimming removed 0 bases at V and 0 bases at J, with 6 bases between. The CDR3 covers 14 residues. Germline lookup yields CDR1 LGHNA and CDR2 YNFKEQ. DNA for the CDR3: TGTGCCAGCAGCCAAGACAGGGCCTCCTACGAGCAGTACTTC. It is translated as CASSQDRASYEQYF.

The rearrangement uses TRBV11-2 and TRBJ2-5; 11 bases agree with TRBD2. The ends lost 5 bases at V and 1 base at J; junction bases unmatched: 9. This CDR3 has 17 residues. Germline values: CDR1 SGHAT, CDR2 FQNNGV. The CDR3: CASSPRALAGGQETQYF. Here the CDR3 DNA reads TGTGCCAGCAGCCCCCGGGCGCTAGCGGGGGGCCAAGAGACCCAGTACTTC.

The CDR3 loop reads CASSVPSARTGGFTGELFF. CDR3 DNA sequence: TGTGCCAGCAGCGTCCCATCGGCTCGGACAGGGGGCTTCACCGGGGAGCTGTTTTTT. V gene TRBV7-2 combines with J gene TRBJ2-2, with TRBD1 matching over 11 bases. This CDR3 has 19 amino acids. The J segment lost 4 bases and the V segment lost 5 bases, leaving 15 bases of the junction unmatched. Germline lookup yields CDR1 SGHTA and CDR2 FQGNSA.

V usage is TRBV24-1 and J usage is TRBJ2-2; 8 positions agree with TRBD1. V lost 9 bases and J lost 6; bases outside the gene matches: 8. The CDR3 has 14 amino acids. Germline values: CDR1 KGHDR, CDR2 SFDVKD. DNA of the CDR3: TGTGCCACCCGCAGGGGGCCTGGGTCCGGGGAGCTGTTTTTT. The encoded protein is CATRRGPGSGELFF.

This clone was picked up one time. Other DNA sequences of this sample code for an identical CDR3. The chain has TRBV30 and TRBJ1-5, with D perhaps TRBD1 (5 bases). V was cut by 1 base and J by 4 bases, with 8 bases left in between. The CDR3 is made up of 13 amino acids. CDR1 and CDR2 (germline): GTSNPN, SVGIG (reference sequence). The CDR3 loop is CAWSGGGNQPQHF. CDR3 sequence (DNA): TGTGCCTGGAGTGGGGGGGGGAATCAGCCCCAGCATTTT.

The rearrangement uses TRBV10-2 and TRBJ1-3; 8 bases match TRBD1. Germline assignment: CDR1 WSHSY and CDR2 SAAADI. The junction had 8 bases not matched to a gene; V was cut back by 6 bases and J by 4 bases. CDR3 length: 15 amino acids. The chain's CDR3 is CASSVQGAGGNTIYF. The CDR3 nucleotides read TGCGCCAGCAGCGTGCAGGGGGCAGGGGGAAACACCATATATTTT.

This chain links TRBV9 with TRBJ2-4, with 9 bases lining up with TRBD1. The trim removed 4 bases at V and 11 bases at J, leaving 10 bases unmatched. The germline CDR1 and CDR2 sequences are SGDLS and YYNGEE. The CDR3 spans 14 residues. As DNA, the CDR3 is TGTGCCAGCAGCCCCAACTGGGGACAGGGCGTTCAGTACTTC. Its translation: CASSPNWGQGVQYF.

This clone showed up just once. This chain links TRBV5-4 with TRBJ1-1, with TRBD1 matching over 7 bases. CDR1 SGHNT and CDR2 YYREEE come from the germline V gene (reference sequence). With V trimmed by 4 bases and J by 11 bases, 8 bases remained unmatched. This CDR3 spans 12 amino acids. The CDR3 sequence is CASSVTGPAAFF. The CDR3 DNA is TGTGCCAGCAGCGTGACAGGGCCCGCGGCTTTCTTT.